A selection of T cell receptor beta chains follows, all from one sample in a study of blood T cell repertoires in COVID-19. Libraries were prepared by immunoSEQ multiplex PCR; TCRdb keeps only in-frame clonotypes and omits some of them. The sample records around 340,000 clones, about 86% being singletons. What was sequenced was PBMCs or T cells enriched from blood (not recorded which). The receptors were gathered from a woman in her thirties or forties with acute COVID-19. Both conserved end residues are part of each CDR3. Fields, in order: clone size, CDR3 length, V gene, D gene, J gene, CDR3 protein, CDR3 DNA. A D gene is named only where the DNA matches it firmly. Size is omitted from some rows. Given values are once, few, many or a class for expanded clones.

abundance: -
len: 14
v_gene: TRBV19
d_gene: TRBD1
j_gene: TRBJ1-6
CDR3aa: CASSIQGDLSPLHF
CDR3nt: TGTGCCAGTAGTATCCAGGGGGACTTATCACCCCTCCACTTT

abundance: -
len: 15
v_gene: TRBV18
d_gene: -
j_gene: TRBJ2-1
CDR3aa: CASSPQAGQNNEQFF
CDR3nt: TGTGCCAGCTCACCACAAGCGGGCCAGAACAATGAGCAGTTCTTC

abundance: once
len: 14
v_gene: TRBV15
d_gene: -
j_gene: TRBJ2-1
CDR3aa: CATSRGSGNNEQFF
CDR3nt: TGTGCCACCAGCAGAGGGTCAGGGAACAATGAGCAGTTCTTC

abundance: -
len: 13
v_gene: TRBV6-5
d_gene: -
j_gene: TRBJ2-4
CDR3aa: CASRSLTKNIQYF
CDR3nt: TGTGCCAGCAGGTCCTTAACTAAAAACATTCAGTACTTC

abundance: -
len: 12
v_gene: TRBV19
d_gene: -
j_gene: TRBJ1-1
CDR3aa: CASTEGFTEAFF
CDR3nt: TGTGCCAGTACTGAGGGATTCACTGAAGCTTTCTTT

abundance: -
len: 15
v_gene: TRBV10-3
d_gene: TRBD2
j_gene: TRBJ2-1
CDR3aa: CAISDRGGLVNEQFF
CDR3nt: TGTGCCATCAGTGATCGGGGGGGCTTGGTCAATGAGCAGTTCTTC

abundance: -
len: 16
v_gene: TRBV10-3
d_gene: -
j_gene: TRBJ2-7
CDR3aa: CAISEAGLQGSYEQYF
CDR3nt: TGTGCCATCAGTGAGGCGGGGTTACAAGGGTCCTACGAGCAGTACTTC

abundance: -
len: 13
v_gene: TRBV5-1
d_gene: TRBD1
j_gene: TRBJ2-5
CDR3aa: CASSLDRVETQYF
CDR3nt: TGCGCCAGCAGCCTGGACAGGGTAGAGACCCAGTACTTC

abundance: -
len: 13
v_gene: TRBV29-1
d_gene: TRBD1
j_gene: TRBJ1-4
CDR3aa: CSVATGGAEKLFF
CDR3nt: TGCAGCGTTGCGACAGGGGGCGCGGAAAAACTGTTTTTT

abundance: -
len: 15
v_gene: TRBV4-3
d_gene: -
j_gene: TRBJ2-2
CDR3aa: CASSQAGVEAGELFF
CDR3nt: TGCGCCAGCAGCCAGGCCGGGGTAGAAGCCGGGGAGCTGTTTTTT

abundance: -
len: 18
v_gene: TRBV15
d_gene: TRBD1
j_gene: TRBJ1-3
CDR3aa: CATSRARSTGGSGNTIYF
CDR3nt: TGTGCCACCAGCAGAGCTCGTTCCACAGGGGGGTCTGGAAACACCATATATTTT

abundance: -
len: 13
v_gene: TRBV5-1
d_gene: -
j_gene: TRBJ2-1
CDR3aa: CASSLADQGEQFF
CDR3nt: TGCGCCAGCAGCTTGGCTGATCAGGGTGAGCAGTTCTTC

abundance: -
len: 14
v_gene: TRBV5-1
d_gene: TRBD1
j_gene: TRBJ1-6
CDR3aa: CASSPRDRNSPLHF
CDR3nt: TGCGCCAGCAGCCCCCGGGACAGGAATTCACCCCTCCACTTT

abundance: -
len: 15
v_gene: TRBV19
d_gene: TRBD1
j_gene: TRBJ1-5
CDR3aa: CASSTTGGVSQPQHF
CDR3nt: TGTGCCAGTAGTACAACAGGGGGAGTAAGTCAGCCCCAGCATTTT

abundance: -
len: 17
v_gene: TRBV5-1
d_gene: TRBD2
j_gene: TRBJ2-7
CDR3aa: CASSTGLAGVGAYEQYF
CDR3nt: TGCGCCAGCAGCACTGGACTAGCGGGAGTGGGGGCCTACGAGCAGTACTTC

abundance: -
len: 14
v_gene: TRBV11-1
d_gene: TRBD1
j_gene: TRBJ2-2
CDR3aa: CASSFDRVAGELFF
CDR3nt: TGTGCCAGCAGCTTCGACAGGGTGGCCGGGGAGCTGTTTTTT

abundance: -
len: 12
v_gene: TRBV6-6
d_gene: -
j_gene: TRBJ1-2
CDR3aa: CASSYSEGGYTF
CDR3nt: TGTGCCAGCAGTTACTCCGAGGGAGGATACACCTTC

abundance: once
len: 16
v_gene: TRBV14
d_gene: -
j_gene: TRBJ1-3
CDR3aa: CASSQDPSRGGNTIYF
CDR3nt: TGTGCCAGCAGCCAAGATCCCAGCAGGGGTGGAAACACCATATATTTT

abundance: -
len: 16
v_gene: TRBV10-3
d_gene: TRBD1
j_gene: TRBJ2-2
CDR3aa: CAISEKSTGVTGELFF
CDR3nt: TGTGCCATCAGTGAAAAGTCGACAGGGGTCACCGGGGAGCTGTTTTTT

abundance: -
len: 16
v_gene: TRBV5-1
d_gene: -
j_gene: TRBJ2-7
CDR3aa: CASSLGIGTSNYEQYF
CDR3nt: TGCGCCAGCAGCTTGGGAATAGGGACTTCCAACTACGAGCAGTACTTC

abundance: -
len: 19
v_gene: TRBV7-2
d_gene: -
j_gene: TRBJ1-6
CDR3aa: CASSLARRLEANLNSPLHF
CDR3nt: TGTGCCAGCAGCTTAGCAAGAAGACTGGAAGCAAACCTTAATTCACCCCTCCACTTT

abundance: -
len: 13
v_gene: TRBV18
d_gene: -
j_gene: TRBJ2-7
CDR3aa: CASSPPGNYEQYF
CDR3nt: TGTGCCAGCTCACCTCCCGGGAACTACGAGCAGTACTTC

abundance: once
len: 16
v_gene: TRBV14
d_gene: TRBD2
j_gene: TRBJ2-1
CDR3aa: CASSQDITSGFNEQFF
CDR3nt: TGTGCCAGCAGCCAAGATATTACTAGCGGGTTCAATGAGCAGTTCTTC

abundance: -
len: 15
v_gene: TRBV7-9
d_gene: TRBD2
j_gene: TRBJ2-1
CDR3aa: CASSKTAGGYNEQFF
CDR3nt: TGTGCCAGCAGCAAAACAGCGGGAGGGTACAATGAGCAGTTCTTC

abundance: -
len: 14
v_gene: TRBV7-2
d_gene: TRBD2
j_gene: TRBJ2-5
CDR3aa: CASSPRLAGGKQYF
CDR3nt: TGTGCCAGCAGTCCCCGACTAGCGGGGGGGAAACAGTACTTC

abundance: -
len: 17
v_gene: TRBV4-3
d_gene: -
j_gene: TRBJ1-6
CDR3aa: CASSQNTGGSYNSPLHF
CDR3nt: TGCGCCAGCAGCCAAAACACGGGAGGCTCCTATAATTCACCCCTCCACTTT

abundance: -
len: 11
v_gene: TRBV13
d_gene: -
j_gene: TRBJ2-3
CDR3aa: CASSWGDTQYF
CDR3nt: TGTGCCAGCAGCTGGGGCGATACGCAGTATTTT

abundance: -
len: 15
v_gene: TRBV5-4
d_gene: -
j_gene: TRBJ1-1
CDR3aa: CASSLRQRLNTEAFF
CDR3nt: TGTGCCAGCAGCTTGAGACAGCGACTGAACACTGAAGCTTTCTTT

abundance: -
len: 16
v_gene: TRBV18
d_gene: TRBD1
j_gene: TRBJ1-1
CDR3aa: CASSRKTGFKGTEAFF
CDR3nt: TGTGCCAGCTCAAGAAAGACAGGGTTTAAGGGCACTGAAGCTTTCTTT

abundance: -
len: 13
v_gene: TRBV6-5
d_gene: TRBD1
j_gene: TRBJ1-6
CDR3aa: CASRQGTNSPLHF
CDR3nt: TGTGCCAGCAGACAGGGGACCAATTCACCCCTCCACTTT

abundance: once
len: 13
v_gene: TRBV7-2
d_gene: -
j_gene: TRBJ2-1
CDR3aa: CASSLGQGGEQFF
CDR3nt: TGTGCCAGCAGCTTAGGTCAGGGCGGTGAGCAGTTCTTC

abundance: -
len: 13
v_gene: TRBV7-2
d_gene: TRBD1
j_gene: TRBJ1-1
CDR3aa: CASSVGTDRYAFF
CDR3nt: TGTGCCAGCAGCGTCGGGACAGATCGTTATGCTTTCTTT

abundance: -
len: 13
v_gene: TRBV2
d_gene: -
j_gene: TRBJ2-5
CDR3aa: CASNVQGQETQYF
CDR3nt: TGTGCCAGCAATGTTCAGGGCCAAGAGACCCAGTACTTC

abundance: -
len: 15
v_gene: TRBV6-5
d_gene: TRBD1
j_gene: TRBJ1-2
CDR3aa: CASSRRLRDRGGYTF
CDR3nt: TGTGCCAGCAGTCGACGGTTAAGGGACAGAGGTGGCTACACCTTC

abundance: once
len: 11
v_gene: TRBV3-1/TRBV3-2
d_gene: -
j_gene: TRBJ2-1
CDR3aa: CASSRNNEQFF
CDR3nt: TGTGCCAGCAGCCGTAACAATGAGCAGTTCTTC

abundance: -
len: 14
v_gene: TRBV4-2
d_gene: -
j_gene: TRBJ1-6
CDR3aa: CASSQAQVWSPLHF
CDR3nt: TGTGCCAGCAGCCAGGCCCAGGTGTGGTCACCCCTCCACTTT

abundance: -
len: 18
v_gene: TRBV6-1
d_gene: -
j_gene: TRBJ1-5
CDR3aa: CASSEALGAAQSNQPQHF
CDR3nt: TGTGCCAGCAGTGAAGCGCTTGGGGCAGCCCAGTCCAATCAGCCCCAGCATTTT

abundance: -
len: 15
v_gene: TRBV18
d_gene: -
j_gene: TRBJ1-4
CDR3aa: CASSPFQGGEEKLFF
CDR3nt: TGTGCCAGCTCACCATTCCAGGGTGGGGAAGAAAAACTGTTTTTT

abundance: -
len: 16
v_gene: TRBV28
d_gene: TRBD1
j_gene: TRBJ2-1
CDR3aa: CASSSPTGMGYNEQFF
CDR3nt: TGTGCCAGCAGTTCCCCGACAGGGATGGGATACAATGAGCAGTTCTTC

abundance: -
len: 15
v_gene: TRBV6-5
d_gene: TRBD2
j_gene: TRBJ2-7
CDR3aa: CASSYSLRENYEQYF
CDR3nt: TGTGCCAGCAGTTACTCGTTGCGGGAGAACTACGAGCAGTACTTC

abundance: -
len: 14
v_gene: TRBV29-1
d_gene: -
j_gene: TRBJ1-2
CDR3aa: CSVERQNGIYGYTF
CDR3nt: TGCAGCGTTGAAAGACAGAACGGTATCTATGGCTACACCTTC

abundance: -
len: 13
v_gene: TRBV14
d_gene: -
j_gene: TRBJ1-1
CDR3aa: CASSPGLRAEAFF
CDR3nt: TGTGCCAGCAGCCCGGGACTGAGGGCTGAAGCTTTCTTT